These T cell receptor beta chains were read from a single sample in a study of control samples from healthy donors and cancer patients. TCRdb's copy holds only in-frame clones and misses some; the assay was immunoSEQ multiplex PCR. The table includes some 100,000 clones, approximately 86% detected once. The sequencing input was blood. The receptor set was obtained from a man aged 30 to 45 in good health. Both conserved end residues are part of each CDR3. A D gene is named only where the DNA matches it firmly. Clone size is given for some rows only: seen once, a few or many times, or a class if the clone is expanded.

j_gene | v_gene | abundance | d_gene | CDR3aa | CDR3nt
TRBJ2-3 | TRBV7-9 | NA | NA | CASSSSGRTQYF | TGTGCCAGCAGCTCTTCCGGGAGAACTCAGTATTTT
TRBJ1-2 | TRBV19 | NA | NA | CASSISGSNYGYTF | TGTGCCAGTAGTATATCGGGAAGTAACTATGGCTACACCTTC
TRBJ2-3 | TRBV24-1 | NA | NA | CATSRAADTQYF | TGTGCCACCAGCAGGGCGGCAGATACGCAGTATTTT
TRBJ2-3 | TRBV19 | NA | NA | CASSITGTSTDTQYF | TGTGCCAGTAGTATAACGGGGACTAGCACAGATACGCAGTATTTT
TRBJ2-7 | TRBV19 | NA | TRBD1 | CASSPVGTRDSSYEQYF | TGTGCCAGTAGTCCAGTCGGCACTCGGGACAGCTCCTACGAGCAGTACTTC
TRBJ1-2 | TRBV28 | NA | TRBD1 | CASSSAQGDGYTF | TGTGCCAGCAGTTCAGCACAGGGGGATGGCTACACCTTC
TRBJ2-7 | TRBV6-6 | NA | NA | CASSYSRGRSGYEQYF | TGTGCCAGCAGTTACTCGAGGGGTAGGTCGGGTTACGAGCAGTACTTC
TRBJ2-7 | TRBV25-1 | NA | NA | CASSATNRAHYEQYF | TGTGCCAGCAGTGCTACAAACAGGGCACATTACGAGCAGTACTTC
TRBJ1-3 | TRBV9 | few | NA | CASSVGSSGNTIYF | TGTGCCAGCAGCGTAGGTTCCTCTGGAAACACCATATATTTT
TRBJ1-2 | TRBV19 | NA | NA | CASSTPNKSGNYGYTF | TGTGCCAGTAGTACTCCCAACAAGAGTGGGAACTATGGCTACACCTTC
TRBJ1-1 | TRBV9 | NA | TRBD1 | CASSLHQGDRGGTEAFF | TGTGCCAGCAGCCTACACCAAGGGGACAGGGGCGGGACTGAAGCTTTCTTT
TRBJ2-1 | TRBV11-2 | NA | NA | CASTPSSDEQFF | TGTGCCAGCACCCCTTCCAGCGATGAGCAGTTCTTC
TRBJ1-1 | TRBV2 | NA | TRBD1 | CASSGRQGNTEAFF | TGTGCCAGCAGTGGGCGACAGGGGAACACTGAAGCTTTCTTT
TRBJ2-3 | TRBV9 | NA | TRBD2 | CASSPHGTSGRAEDTQYF | TGTGCCAGCAGCCCCCACGGGACTAGCGGGAGGGCCGAAGATACGCAGTATTTT
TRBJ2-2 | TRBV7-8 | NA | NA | CASSLDRGGGAGELFF | TGTGCCAGCAGCTTAGATCGTGGAGGAGGCGCCGGGGAGCTGTTTTTT
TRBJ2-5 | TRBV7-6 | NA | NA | CASSLARGRGQETQYF | TGTGCCAGCAGCTTAGCCAGGGGAAGGGGCCAAGAGACCCAGTACTTC
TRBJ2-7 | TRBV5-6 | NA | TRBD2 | CASSFSGSEYEQYF | TGTGCCAGCAGCTTTAGCGGGAGTGAGTACGAGCAGTACTTC
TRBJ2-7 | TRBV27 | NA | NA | CASSLSWSQDSYEQYF | TGTGCCAGCAGTTTAAGTTGGAGTCAAGACTCCTACGAGCAGTACTTC
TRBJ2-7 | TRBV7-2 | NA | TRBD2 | CASSLGLAGVGVYF | TGTGCCAGCAGCCTAGGACTAGCGGGAGTCGGGGTGTACTTC
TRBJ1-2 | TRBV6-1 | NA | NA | CASSEAGQGGYTF | TGTGCCAGCAGTGAAGCGGGGCAGGGAGGCTACACCTTC
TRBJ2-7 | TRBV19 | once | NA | CASSIGRLGSSSYEQYF | TGTGCCAGTAGTATAGGTCGTTTGGGTTCAAGCTCCTACGAGCAGTACTTC
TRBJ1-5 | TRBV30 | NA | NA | CAWSVQSNQPQHF | TGTGCCTGGAGCGTACAGAGTAATCAGCCCCAGCATTTT
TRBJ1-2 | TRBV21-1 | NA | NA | CASSKGRPVGSGYTF | TGTGCCAGCAGCAAGGGTCGCCCTGTCGGTTCCGGCTACACCTTC
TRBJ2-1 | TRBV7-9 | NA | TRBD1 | CASSIRQGYNEQFF | TGTGCCAGCAGCATACGACAGGGCTACAATGAGCAGTTCTTC